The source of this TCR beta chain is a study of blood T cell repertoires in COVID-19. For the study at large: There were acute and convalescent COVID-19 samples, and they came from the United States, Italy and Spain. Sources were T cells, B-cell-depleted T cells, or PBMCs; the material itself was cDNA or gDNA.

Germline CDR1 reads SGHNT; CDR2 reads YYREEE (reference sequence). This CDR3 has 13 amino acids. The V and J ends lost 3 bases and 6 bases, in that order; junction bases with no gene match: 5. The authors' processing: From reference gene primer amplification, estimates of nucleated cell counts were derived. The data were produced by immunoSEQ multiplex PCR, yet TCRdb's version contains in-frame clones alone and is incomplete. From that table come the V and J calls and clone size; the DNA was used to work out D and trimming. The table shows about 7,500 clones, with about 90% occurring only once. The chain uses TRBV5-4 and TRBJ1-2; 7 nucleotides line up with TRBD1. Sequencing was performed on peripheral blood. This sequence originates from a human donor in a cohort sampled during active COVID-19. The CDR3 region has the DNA TGTGCCAGCAGCTCTGACAGGGCCCATGGCTACACCTTC. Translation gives CASSSDRAHGYTF.